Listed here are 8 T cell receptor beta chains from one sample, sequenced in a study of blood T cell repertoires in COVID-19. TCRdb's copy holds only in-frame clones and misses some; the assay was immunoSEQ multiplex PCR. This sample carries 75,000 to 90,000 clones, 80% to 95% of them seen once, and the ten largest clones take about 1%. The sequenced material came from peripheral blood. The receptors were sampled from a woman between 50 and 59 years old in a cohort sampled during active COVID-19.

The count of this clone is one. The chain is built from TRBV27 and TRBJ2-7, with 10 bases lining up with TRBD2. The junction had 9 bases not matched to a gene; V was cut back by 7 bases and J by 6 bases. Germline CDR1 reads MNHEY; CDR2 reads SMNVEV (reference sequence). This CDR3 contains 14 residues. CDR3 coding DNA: TGTGCCAGCAAAGTGGGGACTAGCGTCCTCGAGCAGTACTTC. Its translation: CASKVGTSVLEQYF.

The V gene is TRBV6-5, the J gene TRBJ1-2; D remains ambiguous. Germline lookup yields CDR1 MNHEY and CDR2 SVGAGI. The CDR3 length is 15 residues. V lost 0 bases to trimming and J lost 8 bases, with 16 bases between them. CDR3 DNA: TGTGCCAGCAGTTACTCTTCGGAGTTTTCCGGGGGCTACACCTTC. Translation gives CASSYSSEFSGGYTF.

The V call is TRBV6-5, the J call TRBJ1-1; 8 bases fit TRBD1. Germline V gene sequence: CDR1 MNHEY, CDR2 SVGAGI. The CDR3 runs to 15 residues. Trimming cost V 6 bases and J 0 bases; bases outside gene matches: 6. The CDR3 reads CASSRGDRLNTEAFF. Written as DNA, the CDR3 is TGTGCCAGCAGCCGGGGGGACAGGCTGAACACTGAAGCTTTCTTT.

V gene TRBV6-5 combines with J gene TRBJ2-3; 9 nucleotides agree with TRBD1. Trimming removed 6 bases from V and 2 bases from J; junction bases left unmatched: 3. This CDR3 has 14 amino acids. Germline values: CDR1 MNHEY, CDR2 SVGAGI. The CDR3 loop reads CASRTGGPTDTQYF. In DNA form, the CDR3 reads TGTGCCAGCAGGACAGGGGGGCCCACAGATACGCAGTATTTT.

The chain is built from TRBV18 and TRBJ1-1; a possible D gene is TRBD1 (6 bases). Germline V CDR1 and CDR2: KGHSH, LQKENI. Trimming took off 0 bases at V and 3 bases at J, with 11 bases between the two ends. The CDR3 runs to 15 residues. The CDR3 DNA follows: TGTGCCAGCTCACCACCGGGAGGGGGGGACACTGAAGCTTTCTTT. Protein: CASSPPGGGDTEAFF.

The chain's CDR3 is CASSQGSGGRGETQYF. CDR3 nucleotide sequence: TGTGCCAGCAGCCAAGGATCAGGAGGGCGGGGGGAGACCCAGTACTTC. The chain recombines TRBV3-1 (or the pseudogene TRBV3-2) with TRBJ2-5; TRBD2 aligns across 7 bases. This CDR3 contains 16 residues. Germline CDR1 and CDR2: LGHDT and YNNKEL (reference sequence). After removal of 1 base from V and 5 bases from J, the junction contained 10 bases not matched to a gene.

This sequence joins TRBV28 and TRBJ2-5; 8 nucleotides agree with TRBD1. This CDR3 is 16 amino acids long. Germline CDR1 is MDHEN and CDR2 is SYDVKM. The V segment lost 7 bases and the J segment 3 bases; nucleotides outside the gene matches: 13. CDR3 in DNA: TGTGCCAGCACCCCCCGGGGGAACAGGGGGAAAGAGACCCAGTACTTC. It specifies CASTPRGNRGKETQYF. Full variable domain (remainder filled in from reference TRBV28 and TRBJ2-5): DVKVTQSSRYLVKRTGEKVFLECVQDMDHENMFWYRQDPGLGLRLIYFSYDVKMKEKGDIPEGYSVSREKKERFSLILESASTNQTSMYLCASTPRGNRGKETQYFGPGTRLLVL.

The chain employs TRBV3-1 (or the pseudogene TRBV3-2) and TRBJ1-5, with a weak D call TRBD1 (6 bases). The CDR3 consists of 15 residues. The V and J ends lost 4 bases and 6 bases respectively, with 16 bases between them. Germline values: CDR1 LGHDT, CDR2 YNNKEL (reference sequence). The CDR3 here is CASSPRKGGGQPQHF. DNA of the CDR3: TGTGCCAGCAGCCCTAGGAAGGGGGGGGGTCAGCCCCAGCATTTT.